The 9 T cell receptor beta chains presented below share a single source sample, sequenced in a study of T cells in Graves' hyperthyroidism and ophthalmopathy. Template material for amplifying TCR beta CDR3 regions consisted of RNA transcripts. First-round RT-PCR of the TCR CDR3 relied on the HTBI primer set. TCRdb independently ran MiXCR on the multiplex PCR reads; one entry per CDR3 protein. The sample records fewer than 900,000 distinct CDR3 sequences, 16% being singletons. Sequencing used blood. These TCRs come from a man in his late teens or twenties with Graves' hyperthyroidism.

This clonotype was picked up a small number of times. This chain joins TRBV7-8 and TRBJ2-2, with 7 bases that match TRBD2. CDR1 and CDR2 from the germline V gene are SGHVS and FQNEAQ. This CDR3 region has 14 residues. Unmatched junction bases numbered 11, after V lost 11 bases and J lost 5 bases. The CDR3 reads CAAPAGEWTGELFF. DNA for the CDR3: TGTGCCGCTCCGGCGGGAGAATGGACCGGGGAGCTGTTTTTT.

This clonotype has just a few counts. The CDR3 DNA sequence: TGCGCCAGCAGCCCCCATGATCGGGGAGAGACCCAGTACTTC. This translates into CASSPHDRGETQYF. This chain joins TRBV5-1 and TRBJ2-5, with D maybe TRBD2 (5 bases). This CDR3 region has 14 residues. V was shortened by 4 bases and J by 4 bases, with 14 bases between the two germline ends. CDR1 SGHRS and CDR2 YFSETQ come from the germline V gene.

This clonotype was picked up a small number of times. The chain employs TRBV28 and TRBJ2-7, with TRBD2 identical over 7 bases. The CDR3 covers 14 residues. Trimming removed 4 bases from V and 4 bases from J; junction bases left unmatched: 7. Looked up from germline, CDR1 is MDHEN and CDR2 is SYDVKM. CDR3 DNA: TGTGCCAGCAGTTCCGGGACTACGCCTTACGAGCAGTACTTC. Translation gives CASSSGTTPYEQYF.

The V gene is TRBV6-5, the J gene TRBJ1-1, with TRBD1 matching 9 bases. This CDR3 is built from 15 residues. CDR1 MNHEY and CDR2 SVGAGI come from the germline V gene. The junction had 10 bases not matched to a gene; V was cut back by 6 bases and J by 5 bases. The CDR3 DNA sequence: TGTGCCAGCAGATATAACAGGGGGCCAGAGACTGAAGCTTTCTTT. Translation gives CASRYNRGPETEAFF.

The chain links TRBV19 to TRBJ1-6, with a tentative D call TRBD1 (6 bases). The CDR3 length is 15 residues. Germline V gene data show CDR1 as LNHDA and CDR2 as SQIVND (reference sequence). Between the trimmed V and J ends, which lost 4 bases and 2 bases, there was a span of 9 bases. CDR3 amino acids: CASSTRGTYNSPLHF. CDR3 DNA sequence: TGTGCCAGTAGTACCAGGGGAACCTATAATTCACCCCTCCACTTT.

In this sample, this clonotype turned up many times. The V and J genes are TRBV10-3 and TRBJ2-3; D is possibly TRBD2 (5 bases). Trimming stripped 7 bases from V and 2 bases from J, with 16 bases between. The CDR3 length is 15 residues. Germline values: CDR1 ENHRY, CDR2 SYGVKD. The CDR3 here is CAITPGSDYTDTQYF. The CDR3 bases are TGTGCCATCACCCCCGGTAGCGACTACACAGATACGCAGTATTTT.

At least ten counts were recorded for this clonotype. The chain couples TRBV13 to TRBJ2-7, with D possibly being TRBD1 or TRBD2 (5 bases each). Germline V gene lookup returns CDR1 PRHDT and CDR2 FYEKMQ (reference sequence). This CDR3 is 15 amino acids long. Trimming took off 0 bases at V and 2 bases at J, with 11 bases between the two ends. CDR3 protein: CASSLGGTAAYEQYF. For the CDR3, the DNA is TGTGCCAGCAGCTTAGGGGGGACGGCCGCCTACGAGCAGTACTTC.

This clonotype was observed many times. J is TRBJ2-5 and V is TRBV27; a weak D match, TRBD1 (5 bases). V was clipped by 0 bases and J by 3 bases, with 20 bases between them. The CDR3 covers 18 residues. CDR1 is MNHEY, CDR2 SMNVEV, per germline (reference sequence). DNA for the CDR3: TGTGCCAGCAGTTTATCGCCCCTGGCGTCAGGGATAAAAGAGACCCAGTACTTC. As protein: CASSLSPLASGIKETQYF.

This clonotype was seen many times. V is TRBV20-1 and J is TRBJ2-5; D unresolved. From germline, CDR1 is DFQATT and CDR2 SNEGSKA (reference sequence). Trimming cost V 5 bases and J 4 bases, with 14 bases left between them. The CDR3 totals 13 residues. CDR3 sequence reads: CSADSQITETQYF. The CDR3 DNA sequence: TGCAGTGCTGACTCCCAGATCACAGAGACCCAGTACTTC.